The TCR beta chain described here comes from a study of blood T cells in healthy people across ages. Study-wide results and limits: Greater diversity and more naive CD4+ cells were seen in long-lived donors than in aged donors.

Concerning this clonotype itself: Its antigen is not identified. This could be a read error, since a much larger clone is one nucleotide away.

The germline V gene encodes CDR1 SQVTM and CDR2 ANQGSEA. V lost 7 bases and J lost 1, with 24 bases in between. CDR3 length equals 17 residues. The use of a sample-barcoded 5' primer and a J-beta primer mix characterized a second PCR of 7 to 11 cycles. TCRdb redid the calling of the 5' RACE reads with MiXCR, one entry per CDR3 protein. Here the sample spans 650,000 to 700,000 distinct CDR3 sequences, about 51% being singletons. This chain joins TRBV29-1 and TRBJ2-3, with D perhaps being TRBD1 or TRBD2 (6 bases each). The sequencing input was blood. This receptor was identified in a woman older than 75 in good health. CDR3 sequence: CSAAGTPKRGGTDTQYF. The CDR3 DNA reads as TGCAGCGCTGCCGGGACACCGAAGCGCGGGGGCACAGATACGCAGTATTTT.